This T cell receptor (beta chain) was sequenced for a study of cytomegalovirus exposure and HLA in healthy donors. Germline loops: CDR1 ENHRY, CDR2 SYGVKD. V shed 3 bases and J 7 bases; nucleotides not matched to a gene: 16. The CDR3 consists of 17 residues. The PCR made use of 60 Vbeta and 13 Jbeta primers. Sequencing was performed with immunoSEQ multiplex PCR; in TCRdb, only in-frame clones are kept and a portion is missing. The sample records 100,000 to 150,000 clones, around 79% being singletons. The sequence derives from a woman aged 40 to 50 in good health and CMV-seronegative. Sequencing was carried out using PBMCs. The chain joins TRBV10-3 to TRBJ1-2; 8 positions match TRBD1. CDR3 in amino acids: CAISEGRGLDGTSGYTF. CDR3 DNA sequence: TGTGCCATCAGTGAAGGCAGGGGGCTGGATGGTACGTCTGGCTACACCTTC.